This entry concerns a single T cell receptor beta chain. This sample was included in a study of blood T cell repertoires in COVID-19. Study-level information: Acute-phase and convalescent COVID-19 samples originated in the United States, Italy and Spain.

Authors' analysis steps: Amplifying reference gene primers gave estimates of nucleated cell counts. The assay was immunoSEQ multiplex PCR, and TCRdb's table has in-frame clones only and misses some. From that table come the V and J calls and clone size; the DNA was used to work out D and trimming. The sample yields about 170,000 clones, 80% to 85% seen once. The CDR3 extends over 13 amino acids. V was pared by 6 bases and J by 9 bases, with 17 bases between. The sequence was collected from a woman aged 80 or over with active or convalescent COVID-19. The source material was peripheral blood. V gene TRBV12-3 or TRBV12-4 combines with J gene TRBJ1-1, with D unclear. The CDR3 DNA follows: TGTGCCAGCAGACCCTACTCGGGGTCCCAAGCTTTCTTT. The encoded protein is CASRPYSGSQAFF.